What follows describes a single TCR beta chain. Its antigen is not known. This entry belongs to a study of blood T cells in healthy people across ages. Study-wide results and caveats: It was held that the diversity estimates obtained from one million T cells were underestimates.

The V and J ends lost 6 bases and 0 bases, in that order; junction bases with no gene match: 7. This CDR3 has 14 amino acids. Germline CDR1 and CDR2: DFQATT and SNEGSKA (reference sequence). Next came a second PCR, run for roughly 7 to 12 cycles, which used a sample-barcoded 5' primer along with a J-beta primer mix. TCRdb analysed the 5' RACE reads with MiXCR anew, one entry per CDR3 protein. The sample has some 760,000 distinct CDR3 sequences, just under 25% seen once. The data also belong to a second study, concerning T cells of mothers and their children.

Input material: blood. This chain joins TRBV20-1 and TRBJ2-5; the match to TRBD1 covers 7 bases. This sequence originates from a boy aged 5-17 years in good health. The CDR3 reads CSANDREYQETQYF. The DNA for the CDR3 is TGCAGTGCAAACGACAGGGAGTACCAAGAGACCCAGTACTTC.